These 8 T cell receptor beta chains were all obtained from the same sample, sequenced in a study of T cells after posttransplantation cyclophosphamide (dated by TCRdb to 2016 to 2018). The library was generated by the immunoSEQ multiplex PCR assay. TCRdb obtained this table from immuneACCESS and retained in-frame rearrangements with V and J assigned. These tables miss some clones; where compared with another copy, unresolved V genes account for less than half of the shortfall, and the remainder is unexplained. In all, the sample holds about 140 clones, and approximately 90% of those were seen once. The leading ten clones occupy less than 50% of the sample. The label giving this sample's treatment or condition can be read as: high-dose cyclophosphamide on days +3 and +4 as single-agent GVHD prophylaxis. PTCy patients received busulfan and fludarabine conditioning, a related or unrelated marrow graft, and cyclophosphamide on days +3 and +4.

This specimen consisted of skin tissue, obtained 362 days after allogeneic stem cell transplant with posttransplant cyclophosphamide. These TCRs come from a young adult male patient who received an allogeneic stem cell transplant from a related donor, was CMV-positive, and had acute GVHD only. Where a transplant has occurred, the graft donor may have supplied some of the T cells.

The genes are TRBV6-5 and TRBJ2-3, with 7 bases lining up with TRBD1. CDR3 size: 14 residues. After removal of 7 bases from V and 4 bases from J, the junction contained 8 bases not matched to a gene. Per the germline V gene, CDR1 is MNHEY and CDR2 is SVGAGI. CDR3 sequence reads: CASMWDSDPDTQYF. The CDR3 coding sequence is TGTGCCAGCATGTGGGACAGCGACCCAGATACGCAGTATTTT.

The chain uses TRBV6-5 and TRBJ1-2; maybe TRBD1 (6 bases). Germline lookup yields CDR1 MNHEY and CDR2 SVGAGI. The CDR3 totals 14 residues. V gave up 1 base and J gave up 6 bases, with 12 bases separating them. The CDR3 bases are TGTGCCAGCAGTTACTTAGACAGGTCCGATGGCTACACCTTC. Translated: CASSYLDRSDGYTF.

The chain has TRBV10-1 and TRBJ2-6, with no clear D. V lost 5 bases, J lost 5 bases, and 25 bases lay in between. Germline V CDR1 and CDR2: WNHNN, SYGVQD (reference sequence). This CDR3 contains 19 residues. CDR3 bases: TGCGCCAGCAGTTCCTGGAGAAGATCGCACAAAAGTCGGGCCAACGTCCTGACTTTC. Translation gives CASSSWRRSHKSRANVLTF.

J is TRBJ2-4 and V is TRBV7-2, with D perhaps TRBD2 (6 bases). Germline V gives CDR1 SGHTA, CDR2 FQGNSA. V lost 1 base to trimming and J lost 8 bases, with 9 bases between them. This CDR3 is built from 13 residues. The CDR3 region is CASSLDRRDIQYF. Here the CDR3 DNA reads TGTGCCAGCAGCTTAGACAGGAGGGACATTCAGTACTTC.

This clone has only one observation. The chain joins TRBV25-1 to TRBJ1-1, with a tentative D call TRBD1 (6 bases). The CDR3 extends over 15 amino acids. Germline CDR1 and CDR2: MGHDK and SYGVNS. The germline V and J ends were trimmed by 4 bases and 4 bases, with 16 bases remaining between them. Here the CDR3 DNA reads TGTGCCAGCAGTGCCAAACAGGGATCGGGCACTGAAGCTTTCTTT. It yields the protein CASSAKQGSGTEAFF. The full variable domain, rest sourced from reference TRBV25-1 and TRBJ1-1, is EADIYQTPRYLVIGTGKKITLECSQTMGHDKMYWYQQDPGMELHLIHYSYGVNSTEKGDLSSESTVSRIRTEHFPLTLESARPSHTSQYLCASSAKQGSGTEAFFGQGTRLTVV.

Only one count was recorded for this clone. V and J are TRBV6-1 and TRBJ2-2; D is perhaps TRBD1 (5 bases). Trimming took 8 bases from V and 0 from J, leaving 13 bases between them. CDR3 length: 15 amino acids. Per germline, CDR1 MNHNS and CDR2 SASEGT. For the CDR3, the DNA is TGTGCCAGCGTCAGGGAAGCATCGAACACCGGGGAGCTGTTTTTT. This gives the protein CASVREASNTGELFF.

The J gene is TRBJ2-1, the V gene TRBV6-5, with 9 bases aligning to TRBD1. The V gene's germline CDR1 is MNHEY and CDR2 SVGAGI. The V segment lost 4 bases and the J segment 7 bases; nucleotides outside the gene matches: 5. This CDR3 is 14 amino acids long. Here the CDR3 reads CASSLGTGLNEQFF. The CDR3 DNA sequence: TGTGCCAGCAGTTTAGGGACAGGGCTAAATGAGCAGTTCTTC.

The V call is TRBV6-1, the J call TRBJ2-1, with 7 bases aligning to TRBD1. The J segment lost 2 bases and the V segment lost 7 bases, leaving 5 bases of the junction unmatched. The CDR3 length is 14 residues. Germline V CDR1 and CDR2: MNHNS, SASEGT. This chain's CDR3 is CASNRQGAYNEQFF. The CDR3 DNA reads TGTGCCAGCAATAGACAGGGCGCCTACAATGAGCAGTTCTTC.